This T cell receptor (beta chain) derives from a study of identical twins. Trimming shortened V by 1 base and J by 4 bases, and 6 bases separated the two germline ends. The CDR3 loop spans 13 amino acids. Looked up from germline, CDR1 is KGHSH and CDR2 is LQKENI. Template switching added a universal primer site; cDNA carried unique molecular identifiers. One entry per CDR3 protein, called by TCRdb with MiXCR from the 5' RACE reads. Among 550,000 to 700,000 distinct CDR3 sequences listed, 21% were seen once. These data were likewise used in another study, on T cells expressing NK-cell markers. That source adds: For a handful of donors, the dominant NKG2C+ clonotypes made up roughly 1.0-7.0% of their CD8+ T cells. Leadership of the CD3+CD56-NKG2C+ fraction also belonged to these clonotypes in a handful of donors.

The receptor was derived from a woman under 30 in good health. The rearrangement joins TRBV18 to TRBJ2-3, with D unresolved. Sample: PBMCs. This chain's CDR3 is CASSPRAPDTQYF. Written as DNA, the CDR3 is TGTGCCAGCTCACCACGGGCACCAGATACGCAGTATTTT.